The next 19 T cell receptor beta chains were all read from a single sample in a study of blood T cells in healthy people across ages. The authors ran a second PCR of roughly 7 to 11 cycles using a sample-barcoded 5' primer and a J-beta primer mix. TCRdb used MiXCR to reprocess the 5' RACE reads, holding one entry per CDR3 protein. Among more than 500,000 distinct CDR3 sequences listed, roughly a quarter were seen once. The same sample was also used in a study of T cells of mothers and their children.

Sequences were obtained from blood. These receptors originate from a boy between 2 and 10 years old in good health.

This clonotype was counted only a few times. The rearrangement joins TRBV12-3 or TRBV12-4 to TRBJ2-1; 7 positions match TRBD2. The CDR3 contains 11 residues. V gave up 5 bases and J gave up 10 bases; unmatched junction bases: 2. CDR3 in DNA: TGTGCCAGCAGTGGGGGGGACGAGCAGTTCTTC. It codes for CASSGGDEQFF.

This clonotype came up a few times. The rearrangement joins TRBV9 to TRBJ2-1; no clear D. Germline CDR1 is SGDLS and CDR2 is YYNGEE. Trimming took off 0 bases at V and 8 bases at J, with 12 bases between the two ends. This CDR3 has 14 residues. CDR3 loop: CASSVDPELDEQFF. Written as DNA, the CDR3 is TGTGCCAGCAGCGTAGATCCCGAACTCGATGAGCAGTTCTTC.

This clonotype was seen only a few times. The V and J genes are TRBV9 and TRBJ2-2, with a weak D call TRBD1 (5 bases). The germline gives CDR1 SGDLS, CDR2 YYNGEE. V lost 0 bases, J lost 6 bases, and 9 bases lay in between. The CDR3 extends over 14 amino acids. The CDR3 coding sequence is TGTGCCAGCAGCGTAGTAAGGGGCCCCGGGGAGCTGTTTTTT. Its translation is CASSVVRGPGELFF.

This clonotype was found a few times. The rearrangement uses TRBV2 and TRBJ2-5; D gene ambiguous. V lost 5 bases and J lost 5, with 12 bases in between. This CDR3 spans 13 amino acids. Per the germline V gene, CDR1 is SNHLY and CDR2 is FYNNEI. CDR3 in DNA: TGTGCCAGCAGTTACCGAGGTATCGAGACCCAGTACTTC. This sequence encodes CASSYRGIETQYF.

This clonotype came up a few times. This rearrangement joins TRBV9 to TRBJ2-3; 14 bases map to TRBD2. Per the germline V gene, CDR1 is SGDLS and CDR2 is YYNGEE. CDR3 length: 18 amino acids. With V trimmed by 3 bases and J by 0 bases, 6 bases remained unmatched. For the CDR3, the DNA is TGTGCCAGCAGCGGATGGACTAGCGGGGGGACGAGCACAGATACGCAGTATTTT. Protein: CASSGWTSGGTSTDTQYF.

This chain connects TRBV12-3 or TRBV12-4 to TRBJ2-3; 8 bases match TRBD2. The junction had 10 bases not matched to a gene; V was cut back by 7 bases and J by 4 bases. The CDR3 covers 15 residues. The CDR3 here is CASKRNGRASDTQYF. The DNA for the CDR3 is TGTGCCAGCAAACGGAACGGGAGGGCCTCAGATACGCAGTATTTT.

This clonotype was counted only a few times. This chain connects TRBV3-1 to TRBJ2-3; D might be TRBD1 (5 bases). Looked up from germline, CDR1 is LGHDT and CDR2 is YNNKEL (reference sequence). Trimming removed 0 bases from V and 7 bases from J, with 17 bases in between. The CDR3 is 16 amino acids. The CDR3 DNA follows: TGTGCCAGCAGCCAAGAGACAGCTCTAACCCTTAATACGCAGTATTTT. Encoded protein: CASSQETALTLNTQYF.

This clonotype was seen only a few times. The chain is built from TRBV4-1 and TRBJ2-7; the D gene is possibly TRBD2 (6 bases). This CDR3 region has 17 residues. Germline V gene data show CDR1 as MGHRA and CDR2 as YSYEKL. V shed 5 bases and J shed 7 bases, with 27 bases lying between them. The CDR3 bases are TGCGCCAGCAGCGTTAAGTATGGGGGAGGACCTCTACGGGAGCAGTACTTC. Encoded protein: CASSVKYGGGPLREQYF.

This chain joins TRBV12-3 or TRBV12-4 and TRBJ1-5, with a possible D match to TRBD1 (6 bases). The CDR3 extends over 19 amino acids. Trimming removed 6 bases from V and 0 bases from J, with 24 bases in between. In nucleotides, the CDR3 is TGTGCCAGCAGCAACGGTCGTGACAGGCTACGGAATAGCAATCAGCCCCAGCATTTT. It codes for CASSNGRDRLRNSNQPQHF.

Worth noting for this clonotype: Germline and junction disagree at one end, which may indicate a read error. The chain employs TRBV20-1 and TRBJ1-1, with a weak D call TRBD1 (6 bases). Germline CDR1 DFQATT, CDR2 SNEGSKA (reference sequence). The CDR3 sequence is 14 residues long. CDR3 sequence (DNA): TGCAGTGCTAGAAGACAGGTCCTGAACTCTGAAGCTTTCTTT. Translation: CSARRQVLNSEAFF.

The J gene is TRBJ2-6, the V gene TRBV4-3, with no clear D. The CDR3 covers 16 residues. Trimming removed 1 base at V and 1 base at J, with 8 bases between. Germline V gives CDR1 LGHNA, CDR2 YSLEER. This chain's CDR3 is CASSQGVGSGANVLTF. In DNA, the CDR3 is TGCGCCAGCAGCCAAGGCGTGGGGTCTGGGGCCAACGTCCTGACTTTC.

This clonotype was recorded a few times. The V and J genes are TRBV4-3 and TRBJ2-1; tentative D call: TRBD1 (5 bases). Germline V gene sequence: CDR1 LGHNA, CDR2 YSLEER. The CDR3 covers 15 residues. V lost 4 bases, J lost 5 bases, and 15 bases lay in between. As DNA, the CDR3 is TGCGCCAGCAGCCGGACAAGGTCGAAAAACAATGAGCAGTTCTTC. Its protein product is CASSRTRSKNNEQFF.

The sample holds one count of this clonotype. The rearrangement joins TRBV5-1 to TRBJ2-3; TRBD2 agrees at 10 bases. The CDR3 is 17 residues long. With 1 base clipped from V and 0 bases from J, the junction kept 5 bases outside the gene matches. Germline lookup yields CDR1 SGHRS and CDR2 YFSETQ. The CDR3 coding sequence is TGCGCCAGCAGCTTGACTAGCGGGGACCTTAGCACAGATACGCAGTATTTT. Amino acid sequence: CASSLTSGDLSTDTQYF.

This sequence joins TRBV21-1 and TRBJ2-5; TRBD2 was called by the table and not checked on the DNA. TRBV21-1 corresponds to a pseudogene. The CDR3 has 15 residues. The CDR3 DNA sequence: TGTGTCAGCGTTTTTGCGGGAGTGGATCCAGAGACCCAGTACTTC. It translates to CVSVFAGVDPETQYF.

In its sample, this clonotype was seen a few times. J is TRBJ2-2 and V is TRBV6-1, with 7 bases fitting TRBD2. The CDR3 is 14 residues long. The ends lost 11 bases at V and 3 bases at J; junction bases unmatched: 9. CDR1 MNHNS and CDR2 SASEGT come from the germline V gene. CDR3 sequence reads: CAGRTRDDTGELFF. In DNA form, the CDR3 reads TGTGCCGGAAGGACTAGGGATGACACCGGGGAGCTGTTTTTT.

This clonotype was counted only a few times. V gene TRBV20-1 combines with J gene TRBJ2-4; perhaps TRBD2 as D (5 bases). The germline V gene encodes CDR1 DFQATT and CDR2 SNEGSKA (reference sequence). The CDR3 is made up of 16 amino acids. The ends were cut back, 0 bases at V and 5 bases at J, with 17 bases in the middle. The CDR3: CSARDAQRGIENIQYF. CDR3 nucleotide sequence: TGCAGTGCTAGAGATGCGCAGAGAGGGATCGAAAACATTCAGTACTTC.

This clonotype was observed at least ten times. This chain uses TRBV20-1 with TRBJ2-1; TRBD2 might be the D (6 bases). The CDR3 has 13 amino acids. V was clipped by 8 bases and J by 6 bases, with 17 bases between them. Germline V gene lookup returns CDR1 DFQATT and CDR2 SNEGSKA (reference sequence). The CDR3 region is CSRRVLLGNEQFF. CDR3 nucleotide sequence: TGCAGTCGGAGGGTTCTCCTAGGCAATGAGCAGTTCTTC.

This rearrangement joins TRBV19 to TRBJ1-1, with D uncertain. The CDR3 loop spans 13 amino acids. Between the trimmed V and J ends, which lost 3 bases and 1 base, there was a span of 6 bases. Germline CDR1 LNHDA, CDR2 SQIVND (reference sequence). CDR3 in DNA: TGTGCCAGTAGTATGCCCGGGAACACTGAAGCTTTCTTT. It yields the protein CASSMPGNTEAFF.

The chain couples TRBV12-3 or TRBV12-4 to TRBJ2-3; TRBD1 matches at 10 bases. V lost 4 bases to trimming and J lost 5 bases; unmatched junction nucleotides: 6. The CDR3 extends over 15 amino acids. DNA for the CDR3: TGTGCCAGCAGTTCCGGGACAGGGGTGAAAGATACGCAGTATTTT. This gives the protein CASSSGTGVKDTQYF.